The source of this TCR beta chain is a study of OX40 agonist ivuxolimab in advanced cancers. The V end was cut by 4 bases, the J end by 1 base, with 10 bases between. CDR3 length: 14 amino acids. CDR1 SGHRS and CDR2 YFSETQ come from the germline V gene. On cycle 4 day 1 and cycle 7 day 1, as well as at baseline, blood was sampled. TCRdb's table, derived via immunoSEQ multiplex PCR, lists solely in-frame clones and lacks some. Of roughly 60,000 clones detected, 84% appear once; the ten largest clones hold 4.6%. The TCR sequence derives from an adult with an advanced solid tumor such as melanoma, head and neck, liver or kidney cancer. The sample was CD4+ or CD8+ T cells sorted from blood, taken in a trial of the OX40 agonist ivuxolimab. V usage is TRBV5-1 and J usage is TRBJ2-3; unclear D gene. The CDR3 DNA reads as TGCGCCAGCAGCCTGCCCGAGGGCACAGATACGCAGTATTTT. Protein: CASSLPEGTDTQYF.